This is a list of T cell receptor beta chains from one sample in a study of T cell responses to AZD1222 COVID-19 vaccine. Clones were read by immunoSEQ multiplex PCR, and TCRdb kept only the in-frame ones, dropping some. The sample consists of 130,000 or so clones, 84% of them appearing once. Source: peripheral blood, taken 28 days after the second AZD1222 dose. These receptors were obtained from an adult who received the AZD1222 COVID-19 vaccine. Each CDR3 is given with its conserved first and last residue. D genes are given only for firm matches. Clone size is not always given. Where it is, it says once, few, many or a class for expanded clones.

DNA: TGCGCCAGCAGCCGTGAAAAGGCCTGGGTGGGGGATGGCTACACCTTC; CDR3: CASSREKAWVGDGYTF; D: -; V: TRBV4-1; size: -; J: TRBJ1-2
DNA: TGTGCCAGCAGCTTATCATCGGGTACAGATACGCAGTATTTT; CDR3: CASSLSSGTDTQYF; D: -; V: TRBV7-2; size: once; J: TRBJ2-3
DNA: TGCAGTGCCAGTGAAGACAGCCGTAATGAAAAACTGTTTTTT; CDR3: CSASEDSRNEKLFF; D: -; V: TRBV20-1; size: once; J: TRBJ1-4
DNA: TGTGCCAGCAACCCGGCCCGAGGGCAGGTTGGCACCGGGGAGCTGTTTTTT; CDR3: CASNPARGQVGTGELFF; D: -; V: TRBV28; size: -; J: TRBJ2-2
DNA: TGCGCCAGCAGCCTCGCGCTAGTAGCGGGGGCGGGAGATACGCAGTATTTT; CDR3: CASSLALVAGAGDTQYF; D: TRBD2; V: TRBV4-1; size: -; J: TRBJ2-3
DNA: TGTGCCAGCAGCTTTGGAATCCAGCACGAGCAGTACTTC; CDR3: CASSFGIQHEQYF; D: -; V: TRBV7-9; size: -; J: TRBJ2-7
DNA: TGTGCCAGCAAAGGAGGGGCGGGGGTAGCCCCAGATACGCAGTATTTT; CDR3: CASKGGAGVAPDTQYF; D: TRBD2; V: TRBV2; size: -; J: TRBJ2-3
DNA: TGTGCCAGTAGTATAGTTTCTTGGCCCCAGCCCCAGCATTTT; CDR3: CASSIVSWPQPQHF; D: -; V: TRBV19; size: -; J: TRBJ1-5
DNA: TGTGCCAGCAGTTCACTAGCGGGGGGAACTTCCTACGAGCAGTACTTC; CDR3: CASSSLAGGTSYEQYF; D: TRBD2; V: TRBV28; size: -; J: TRBJ2-7
DNA: TGTGCCAGCAGCTTAGGAGTAACTACCTCCTACGAGCAGTACTTC; CDR3: CASSLGVTTSYEQYF; D: -; V: TRBV7-2; size: -; J: TRBJ2-7
DNA: TGTGCCAGCAGTTTGACAGAATCCTACGAGCAGTACTTC; CDR3: CASSLTESYEQYF; D: -; V: TRBV6-2/TRBV6-3; size: -; J: TRBJ2-7
DNA: TGTGCCAGCAGCTTTTCCGGGACAGGGGGCAGTGAGCAGTACTTC; CDR3: CASSFSGTGGSEQYF; D: TRBD1; V: TRBV5-4; size: once; J: TRBJ2-7
DNA: TGTGCCAGCAGCAAGCCGGGACAGGGCAATGAAAAACTGTTTTTT; CDR3: CASSKPGQGNEKLFF; D: TRBD1; V: TRBV7-2; size: -; J: TRBJ1-4
DNA: TGCGCCAGCAGCTTGTTCCGAAGATCGAATGAAAAACTGTTTTTT; CDR3: CASSLFRRSNEKLFF; D: -; V: TRBV5-1; size: -; J: TRBJ1-4
DNA: TGTGCCAGCATCTTGCCGACTACCTACGAGCAGTACTTC; CDR3: CASILPTTYEQYF; D: -; V: TRBV2; size: -; J: TRBJ2-7
DNA: TGTGCCAGCAGCCCGGACGGTGACGCACCCCTCCACTTT; CDR3: CASSPDGDAPLHF; D: -; V: TRBV7-9; size: -; J: TRBJ1-6
DNA: TGTGCCACCAGCAGGGAGGGTCAGGAGATTTCACCCCTCCACTTT; CDR3: CATSREGQEISPLHF; D: -; V: TRBV15; size: few; J: TRBJ1-6
DNA: TGTGCCAGCAGATCGGGTTACACTGAAGCTTTCTTT; CDR3: CASRSGYTEAFF; D: -; V: TRBV28; size: few; J: TRBJ1-1
DNA: TGTGCCAGCAGCCTGACAGGGGCGGACGAAGCTTTCTTT; CDR3: CASSLTGADEAFF; D: TRBD1; V: TRBV5-6; size: -; J: TRBJ1-1
DNA: TGTGCCAGCAGGACAGGGGGCACCCTGAGGGGGGAGCAGTACTTC; CDR3: CASRTGGTLRGEQYF; D: TRBD1; V: TRBV27; size: -; J: TRBJ2-7
DNA: TGTGCCAGCAGCTTAGGACAGGCGGCGAAATTC; CDR3: CASSLGQAAKF; D: TRBD1; V: TRBV5-8; size: -; J: TRBJ1-2
DNA: TGTGCCAGCAGCTTAGTGGGCAGGGGGGACGGCTACACCTTC; CDR3: CASSLVGRGDGYTF; D: TRBD1; V: TRBV7-2; size: -; J: TRBJ1-2
DNA: TGTGCCAGCAGTGAACAGGGGGCGCTCGGGCAGCCCCAGCATTTT; CDR3: CASSEQGALGQPQHF; D: TRBD1; V: TRBV27; size: -; J: TRBJ1-5
DNA: TGTGCCAGTAGTATTCGGCAGGGGGCCTTCTACCTCTCTGGAAACACCATATATTTT; CDR3: CASSIRQGAFYLSGNTIYF; D: TRBD1; V: TRBV19; size: -; J: TRBJ1-3
DNA: TGTGCCAGCAGCATCGGCAGGGTTCGTGGGGAGACCCAGTACTTC; CDR3: CASSIGRVRGETQYF; D: -; V: TRBV13; size: -; J: TRBJ2-5
DNA: TGTGCCAGCAGCTTGGCCCTAGCGGGGGACCTATCCTACAATGAGCAGTTCTTC; CDR3: CASSLALAGDLSYNEQFF; D: TRBD2; V: TRBV5-6; size: -; J: TRBJ2-1
DNA: TGTGCCAGCAGTGAAGCTGAGTCCAGGGGGCGATCCTATGGCTACACCTTC; CDR3: CASSEAESRGRSYGYTF; D: TRBD1; V: TRBV2; size: -; J: TRBJ1-2
DNA: TGTGCCAGCTCACCTCAGACAGGGGGCTTTCCGTACGAGCAGTACTTC; CDR3: CASSPQTGGFPYEQYF; D: TRBD1; V: TRBV18; size: -; J: TRBJ2-7
DNA: TGTGCCAGCTCATCTAGGGGAGACTCTGGAAACACCATATATTTT; CDR3: CASSSRGDSGNTIYF; D: -; V: TRBV18; size: -; J: TRBJ1-3
DNA: TGTGCCAGCAGCTTAAGGGGGGCTGAAGCTTTCTTT; CDR3: CASSLRGAEAFF; D: -; V: TRBV7-9; size: few; J: TRBJ1-1
DNA: TGTGCCAGCAGCTTTACGGGACGGCCAAATTCACCCCTCCACTTT; CDR3: CASSFTGRPNSPLHF; D: -; V: TRBV7-2; size: -; J: TRBJ1-6
DNA: TGTGCCAGCAGCTTAGGGGCGACTAGTGCCAAAGAGACCCAGTACTTC; CDR3: CASSLGATSAKETQYF; D: -; V: TRBV11-3; size: once; J: TRBJ2-5
DNA: TGTGCCAGCAGCTTAGGGAGGGGAGCTGGCTACGAGCAGTACTTC; CDR3: CASSLGRGAGYEQYF; D: -; V: TRBV7-2; size: -; J: TRBJ2-7
DNA: TGTGCCATCAGTGAGCTGGGTCAAGATACGCAGTATTTT; CDR3: CAISELGQDTQYF; D: -; V: TRBV10-3; size: once; J: TRBJ2-3
DNA: TGCGCCAGCGTTGCTAGCGGGGGGATTCGACCGAGCCGATCGGAGCAGTTCTTC; CDR3: CASVASGGIRPSRSEQFF; D: TRBD2; V: TRBV5-1; size: -; J: TRBJ2-1
DNA: TGCGCCAGCAGCTTGGTTAGCGGGGGGGCGGTGGATGAGCAGTTCTTC; CDR3: CASSLVSGGAVDEQFF; D: TRBD2; V: TRBV5-1; size: -; J: TRBJ2-1
DNA: TGTGCCAGCACCCCATATTATGGCTACACCTTC; CDR3: CASTPYYGYTF; D: -; V: TRBV7-9; size: -; J: TRBJ1-2
DNA: TGTGCCAGCAGTTACTTGCCAGGGGTCGATTACGAGCAGTACTTC; CDR3: CASSYLPGVDYEQYF; D: -; V: TRBV6-5; size: -; J: TRBJ2-7
DNA: TGTGCCACCAGCAGAGATAGTGTGGGGGCCTTCAATCAGCCCCAGCATTTT; CDR3: CATSRDSVGAFNQPQHF; D: -; V: TRBV15; size: -; J: TRBJ1-5